The clone carrying this T cell receptor beta chain was found many times. Its antigen is still unknown. CDR1 DFQATT and CDR2 SNEGSKA come from the germline V gene (reference sequence). The CDR3 runs 16 residues. Trimming shortened V by 3 bases and J by 11 bases, and 28 bases separated the two germline ends. Total RNA extraction produced at least 5 micrograms (per sample) for the study. A J-beta primer mix and a sample-barcoded 5' primer were used in a second PCR of about 7 to 11 cycles. TCRdb analysed the 5' RACE reads with MiXCR anew, one entry per CDR3 protein. The sample carries fewer than 950,000 distinct CDR3 sequences, around 36% recorded once. This entry belongs to a study of blood T cells in healthy people across ages. Whole-study findings and limits: Without sorted subsets, naive and antigen-experienced compartments could not be conclusively compared.

V is TRBV20-1 and J is TRBJ2-5; tentative D call: TRBD2 (6 bases). The sequenced sample consisted of blood. The TCR originated in a man younger than 35 in good health. The CDR3 DNA reads as TGCAGTGCTAGGCCTACGGGGGAGCCGTCTTGGGATGAGCAGTACTTC. Protein product: CSARPTGEPSWDEQYF.